This passage covers 27 T cell receptor beta chains from one sample sequenced in a study of blood T cells in healthy people across ages. Together with a sample-barcoded 5' primer, a J-beta primer mix was included in a second PCR lasting roughly 6 to 12 cycles. Each CDR3 protein is one row after TCRdb ran MiXCR on the 5' RACE reads. Among more than 500,000 distinct CDR3 sequences listed, over 25% were seen once. This sample was shared with a second study, whose subject was T cells of mothers and their children.

Sample: blood. The origin of the receptors is a boy under 10 years old in good health.

This clonotype has only a few counts. CDR3 sequence reads: CASSSKQGGGSYNEQFF. The CDR3 DNA sequence: TGTGCCAGCTCATCGAAACAGGGTGGGGGCTCCTACAATGAGCAGTTCTTC. The chain recombines TRBV18 with TRBJ2-1; possible D gene TRBD1, 6 bases. CDR3 length equals 17 residues. CDR1 and CDR2 from the germline V gene are KGHSH and LQKENI. V lost 5 bases to trimming and J lost 0 bases, with 17 bases between them. Complete variable domain (other parts from reference TRBV18 and TRBJ2-1): NAGVMQNPRHLVRRRGQEARLRCSPMKGHSHVYWYRQLPEEGLKFMVYLQKENIIDESGMPKERFSAEFPKEGPSILRIQQVVRGDSAAYFCASSSKQGGGSYNEQFFGPGTRLTVL.

This clonotype was observed at least ten times. The V call is TRBV9, the J call TRBJ2-2; 11 bases align to TRBD2. The germline gives CDR1 SGDLS, CDR2 YYNGEE. V was pared by 3 bases and J by 5 bases, with 6 bases of the junction left unmatched. This CDR3 contains 16 residues. The CDR3 loop reads CASSADRTSGTGELFF. CDR3 nucleotide sequence: TGTGCCAGCAGCGCCGACCGGACTAGCGGGACCGGGGAGCTGTTTTTT.

This clonotype was detected a few times. The chain joins TRBV4-1 to TRBJ2-2; a weak D match, TRBD1 (6 bases). Germline assignment: CDR1 MGHRA and CDR2 YSYEKL. The length of the CDR3 is 16 residues. V was clipped by 0 bases and J by 7 bases, with 15 bases between them. This chain's CDR3 is CASSQDGQGLNGELFF. CDR3 nucleotides: TGCGCCAGCAGCCAAGATGGCCAGGGGTTAAACGGGGAGCTGTTTTTT.

This chain links TRBV12-3 or TRBV12-4 with TRBJ2-5; 9 nucleotides align to TRBD2. Near its end, the DNA agrees better with TRBJ2-1, so the J call may be wrong. The CDR3 totals 16 residues. CDR3 protein: CASSGLAGKGYNEQFF. For the CDR3, the DNA is TGTGCCAGCAGTGGTCTAGCGGGAAAGGGCTACAATGAGCAGTTCTTC.

This clonotype has a handful of counts. This chain uses TRBV2 with TRBJ2-6, with 11 bases lining up with TRBD1. V was clipped by 8 bases and J by 1 base; unmatched bases: 4. CDR3 length: 16 amino acids. Germline loops: CDR1 SNHLY, CDR2 FYNNEI. The CDR3 DNA follows: TGTGCCAGCGTCCGGGACAGGGGGTCTGGGGCCAACGTCCTGACTTTC. Translating it yields CASVRDRGSGANVLTF.

This rearrangement joins TRBV27 to TRBJ1-1; 9 positions agree with TRBD1. The ends lost 6 bases at V and 0 bases at J; junction bases unmatched: 5. Germline V gene lookup returns CDR1 MNHEY and CDR2 SMNVEV (reference sequence). The CDR3 consists of 15 residues. The CDR3 is CASSRGTGLNTEAFF. DNA of the CDR3: TGTGCCAGCAGCCGAGGGACAGGGTTGAACACTGAAGCTTTCTTT.

The CDR3: CASILTTGAYEQYF. The CDR3, as DNA: TGTGCCAGCATTCTTACAACAGGGGCCTACGAGCAGTACTTC. The chain couples TRBV6-1 to TRBJ2-7; 7 bases fit TRBD1. This CDR3 region has 14 residues. Germline V lookup: CDR1 MNHNS, CDR2 SASEGT. Trimming removed 7 bases from V and 2 bases from J; junction bases left unmatched: 8.

The chain is built from TRBV6-1 and TRBJ1-1, with 12 positions matching TRBD1. In germline, CDR1 is MNHNS, CDR2 SASEGT. V lost 6 bases to trimming and J lost 3 bases; unmatched junction nucleotides: 8. CDR3 length: 16 residues. The CDR3, as DNA: TGTGCCAGCAGGCGGGACAGGGGGCTTGGGGACACTGAAGCTTTCTTT. As protein: CASRRDRGLGDTEAFF.

The gene calls are TRBV20-1 and TRBJ2-5; D ambiguous. Trimming stripped 3 bases from V and 8 bases from J, with 22 bases between. The CDR3 loop spans 15 amino acids. Germline-derived CDR1 and CDR2 are DFQATT and SNEGSKA (reference sequence). The CDR3 protein is CSARAPEAHRYTQYF. CDR3 coding DNA: TGCAGTGCTAGGGCGCCCGAGGCCCACAGATATACCCAGTACTTC.

This clonotype was observed a few times. This chain connects TRBV29-1 to TRBJ2-5; maybe TRBD2 (5 bases). The CDR3 length is 14 residues. In germline, CDR1 is SQVTM, CDR2 ANQGSEA. The V end lost 7 bases, the J end lost 3 bases, and 18 bases lay between the germline ends. DNA of the CDR3: TGCAGCGCCCGGAGGCAGGCCCCAAAAGAGACCCAGTACTTC. This encodes CSARRQAPKETQYF.

A few counts support this clonotype. The chain joins TRBV12-3 or TRBV12-4 to TRBJ2-5, with D possibly called TRBD1 or TRBD2 (6 bases each). The end of the DNA aligns better with TRBJ2-1, so the J call may be wrong. The CDR3 has 15 residues. The CDR3 sequence is CASSLMGRRGDEQFF. CDR3 sequence (DNA): TGTGCCAGCAGTTTGATGGGAAGGAGGGGGGACGAGCAGTTCTTC.

Regarding this clonotype: The junction does not match germline at one end; this may be a read error. This sequence joins TRBV28 and TRBJ2-7; TRBD2 matches at 11 bases. This CDR3 region has 15 residues. Germline values: CDR1 MDHEN, CDR2 SYDVKM. CDR3 loop: CASSQTSGESYEQHF. DNA for the CDR3: TGTGCCAGCAGTCAGACTAGCGGGGAATCCTACGAGCAGCACTTC.

In this sample, this clonotype turned up many times. This chain connects TRBV29-1 to TRBJ2-5, with TRBD2 matching 14 bases. This CDR3 region has 17 residues. V lost 6 bases, J lost 9 bases, and 18 bases stayed unmatched. Per the germline V gene, CDR1 is SQVTM and CDR2 is ANQGSEA. The CDR3 DNA is TGCAGCGTGAATCAAGCCCCCGGGACTAGCGGGAGAGGGTCCCAGTACTTC. Translated: CSVNQAPGTSGRGSQYF.

For this clonotype: A junction boundary mismatches the germline segment, possibly from a read error. This chain connects TRBV3-1 to TRBJ2-7; 10 bases are shared with TRBD2. This CDR3 region has 15 residues. Germline V gene lookup returns CDR1 LGHDT and CDR2 YNNKEL (reference sequence). DNA for the CDR3: TGTGCCAGTAGCCCAACTAGCGGGATGACCTACGAGCAGTACTTC. Translated, it gives CASSPTSGMTYEQYF.

V and J are TRBV2 and TRBJ2-7; tentatively, D is TRBD2 (5 bases). The V end lost 6 bases, the J end lost 1 base, and 16 bases lay between the germline ends. The CDR3 loop spans 15 amino acids. Germline CDR1 reads SNHLY; CDR2 reads FYNNEI. The CDR3 bases are TGTGCCAGCAGCCCCCCGGGGAGTCTTTCCTACGAGCAGTACTTC. Its protein product is CASSPPGSLSYEQYF.

Only a few counts were recorded for this clonotype. This chain joins TRBV5-1 and TRBJ2-5; D remains unclear. The J call may be wrong; the DNA end is better matched by TRBJ2-1. The germline V gene has CDR1 SGHRS and CDR2 YFSETQ. This CDR3 spans 15 amino acids. CDR3 in DNA: TGCGCCAGCAGCTCGGACGGCGGTTGGGTCAATGAGCAGTTCTTC. It encodes CASSSDGGWVNEQFF.

This sequence joins TRBV9 and TRBJ2-5; 7 positions match TRBD2. The CDR3 covers 15 residues. After removal of 0 bases from V and 5 bases from J, the junction contained 7 bases not matched to a gene. Germline lookup yields CDR1 SGDLS and CDR2 YYNGEE. The CDR3 sequence: CASSVAGTIGETQYF. The CDR3 coding sequence is TGTGCCAGCAGCGTAGCCGGGACTATAGGGGAGACCCAGTACTTC.

The gene calls are TRBV11-1 and TRBJ2-1, with TRBD1 identical over 10 bases. CDR1 is SGHAT and CDR2 is FQDESV in the germline V gene (reference sequence). CDR3 size: 16 residues. The J segment lost 8 bases and the V segment lost 5 bases, leaving 12 bases of the junction unmatched. In nucleotides, the CDR3 is TGTGCCAGCAGCAGCCGACCGGGACAGGGGAAGGATGAGCAGTTCTTC. It encodes CASSSRPGQGKDEQFF.

This clonotype occurred a few times. The chain is built from TRBV7-8 and TRBJ1-4; D unclear. Germline CDR1 and CDR2: SGHVS and FQNEAQ. V was shortened by 0 bases and J by 5 bases, with 7 bases between the two germline ends. The CDR3 loop spans 14 amino acids. The CDR3 nucleotides read TGTGCCAGCAGCTTAGCGGCCCTGAATGAAAAACTGTTTTTT. As protein: CASSLAALNEKLFF.

The chain has TRBV4-3 and TRBJ2-5; 9 bases are shared with TRBD2. The end of the DNA aligns better with TRBJ2-7, so the J call may be wrong. The CDR3 totals 16 residues. Germline V gene sequence: CDR1 LGHNA, CDR2 YSLEER. The CDR3 DNA reads as TGCGCCAGCAGCCAAGAAGGCGGGAGGGCCAGTTACGAGCAGTACTTC. Its translation is CASSQEGGRASYEQYF.

This chain connects TRBV4-3 to TRBJ2-4; the D is unclear. CDR3 length: 16 amino acids. Per germline, CDR1 LGHNA and CDR2 YSLEER. The V and J ends lost 0 bases and 1 base respectively, with 10 bases between them. CDR3 region: CASSQDLRPAKNIQYF. The CDR3 DNA follows: TGCGCCAGCAGCCAAGATTTGCGTCCTGCCAAAAACATTCAGTACTTC.

This clonotype showed up just a few times. The chain is built from TRBV24-1 and TRBJ1-5; D ambiguous. Trimming removed 0 bases from V and 0 bases from J, with 14 bases in between. Looked up from germline, CDR1 is KGHDR and CDR2 is SFDVKD. The CDR3 runs 18 residues. The CDR3 DNA follows: TGTGCCACCAGTGATTTGCAGCCCCCTCTAAATAGCAATCAGCCCCAGCATTTT. Its translation is CATSDLQPPLNSNQPQHF.

This chain joins TRBV7-8 and TRBJ2-7; TRBD1 or TRBD2 may be the D gene (6 bases each). With 6 bases removed from V and 5 bases from J, the gap between germline ends came to 29 bases. The CDR3 consists of 18 residues. CDR1 and CDR2 from the germline V gene are SGHVS and FQNEAQ. Here the CDR3 reads CASRGGGTPHSTLDEQYF. CDR3 nucleotide sequence: TGTGCCAGCAGGGGGGGTGGGACACCCCACTCCACTCTGGACGAGCAGTACTTC.

This clonotype occurred a few times. The chain has TRBV2 and TRBJ2-2; D is possibly TRBD1 or TRBD2 (6 bases each). V lost 6 bases and J lost 6, with 17 bases in between. CDR3 length: 15 amino acids. The V gene's germline CDR1 is SNHLY and CDR2 FYNNEI. CDR3 sequence (DNA): TGTGCCAGCAGAAAGTCGGGGGCTGGGGCCGGGGAGCTGTTTTTT. Translated, it gives CASRKSGAGAGELFF.

CDR3 protein: CATSGTSFYNEQFF. In nucleotides, the CDR3 is TGTGCCACCTCCGGGACTAGTTTCTACAATGAGCAGTTCTTC. V is TRBV6-2 or TRBV6-3 and J is TRBJ2-5, with TRBD2 matching 8 bases. Gene TRBJ2-1 matches the end of the DNA better, so the J call may be wrong. The CDR3 loop spans 14 amino acids. The germline CDR1 and CDR2 sequences are MNHEY and SVGEGT.

V and J are TRBV12-3 or TRBV12-4 and TRBJ2-5; 9 bases fit TRBD1. With 6 bases clipped from V and 4 bases from J, the junction kept 12 bases outside the gene matches. CDR3 size: 16 residues. The DNA of the CDR3 is TGTGCCAGCAGCGGGACAGGGTCCACAGGTCCAGAGACCCAGTACTTC. The encoded protein is CASSGTGSTGPETQYF.

The chain links TRBV20-1 to TRBJ2-7; a weak D match, TRBD2 (6 bases). Judging by the DNA end, TRBJ2-1 fits better; the J call may be wrong. CDR3 length: 16 amino acids. Germline V gene lookup returns CDR1 DFQATT and CDR2 SNEGSKA (reference sequence). The CDR3 DNA is TGCAGTGCTAGAGATCGGGGTAGCGGATTCTACAATGAGCAGTTCTTC. Translated, it gives CSARDRGSGFYNEQFF.